Presented here are 6 T cell receptor beta chains from one specimen sequenced in a study of blood T cells in healthy people across ages. The authors ran a second PCR of 7 to 11 cycles using a sample-barcoded 5' primer and a J-beta primer mix. TCRdb re-called the 5' RACE reads with MiXCR, one entry per CDR3 protein. The table includes under 2 million distinct CDR3 sequences, about 35% detected once. Input material: blood. The origin of the receptors is a woman aged 30 to 39 in good health.

Notes on this clonotype: A read error is possible here, since a much larger clone lies one base away. This chain uses TRBV7-2 with TRBJ2-5; no firm D call. The CDR3 sequence is 13 residues long. From germline, CDR1 is SGHTA and CDR2 FQGNSA. Trimming pared 4 bases from V and 5 bases from J, leaving 11 bases between. CDR3 nucleotide sequence: TGTGCCAGCAGCTCCGGGTTGACTGAGACCCAGTACTTC. This sequence encodes CASSSGLTETQYF.

The sample holds a few counts of this clonotype. The chain couples TRBV9 to TRBJ2-7; D is unresolved. The V end lost 3 bases, the J end lost 5 bases, and 12 bases lay between the germline ends. There are 13 residues in the CDR3. Germline loops: CDR1 SGDLS, CDR2 YYNGEE. CDR3 amino acids: CASSGSRVNEQYF. DNA of the CDR3: TGTGCCAGCAGCGGAAGCCGTGTCAACGAGCAGTACTTC.

The chain employs TRBV10-3 and TRBJ1-5; the match to TRBD1 covers 9 bases. Per the germline V gene, CDR1 is ENHRY and CDR2 is SYGVKD. The CDR3 has 16 amino acids. V trimming: 3 bases; J trimming: 6 bases; junction bases outside the gene matches: 9. This chain's CDR3 is CAISDFDRGLVQPQHF. The CDR3 nucleotides are TGTGCCATCAGTGACTTCGACAGGGGGTTGGTTCAGCCCCAGCATTTT.

This clonotype showed up just a few times. V is TRBV11-2 and J is TRBJ1-2; 7 bases fit TRBD1. CDR3 length equals 15 residues. Germline V lookup: CDR1 SGHAT, CDR2 FQNNGV. The V segment lost 5 bases and the J segment 8 bases; nucleotides outside the gene matches: 14. CDR3 sequence reads: CASSPRSWGGGGYTF. CDR3 nucleotides: TGTGCCAGCAGCCCTAGGAGCTGGGGAGGGGGCGGCTACACCTTC.

V gene TRBV24-1 combines with J gene TRBJ2-3; either TRBD1 or TRBD2 may supply D (5 bases each). V was cut by 5 bases and J by 5 bases, with 16 bases left in between. The CDR3 spans 15 residues. From germline, CDR1 is KGHDR and CDR2 SFDVKD. Written as DNA, the CDR3 is TGTGCCACCAGTGGCTCTACCGGGACCGGAGATACGCAGTATTTT. Translation: CATSGSTGTGDTQYF.

The sample holds a few counts of this clonotype. The gene calls are TRBV11-2 and TRBJ2-7, with 7 bases identical to TRBD2. The CDR3 contains 16 residues. With 5 bases clipped from V and 4 bases from J, the junction kept 14 bases outside the gene matches. The germline CDR1 and CDR2 sequences are SGHAT and FQNNGV. The CDR3 reads CASSQGPSSGGYEQYF. CDR3 bases: TGTGCCAGCAGCCAGGGCCCTAGCTCGGGAGGTTACGAGCAGTACTTC.